The 31 T cell receptor beta chains below come from one sample, sequenced in a study of OX40 agonist ivuxolimab in advanced cancers. Profiled with immunoSEQ multiplex PCR; TCRdb holds only in-frame clones, not every one. The sample has around 76,000 clones, approximately 85% seen once; the top ten hold roughly 0.61%. The sequences come from CD4+ or CD8+ T cells sorted from blood, collected in a trial of the OX40 agonist ivuxolimab. The receptor set was obtained from an adult with an advanced solid tumor such as melanoma, head and neck, liver or kidney cancer.

This chain connects TRBV11-2 to TRBJ1-4; D not certain. Trimming removed 0 bases at V and 4 bases at J, with 6 bases between. Germline V gene data show CDR1 as SGHAT and CDR2 as FQNNGV. There are 14 residues in the CDR3. CDR3 nucleotides: TGTGCCAGCAGCTTAGACAGGCATAATGAAAAACTGTTTTTT. Its translation is CASSLDRHNEKLFF.

The chain combines TRBV30 with TRBJ2-1, with TRBD2 matching over 9 bases. The CDR3 is made up of 15 amino acids. The V gene's germline CDR1 is GTSNPN and CDR2 SVGIG (reference sequence). V shed 2 bases, J shed 6 bases, and the junction held 8 bases outside the gene matches. CDR3 amino acids: CAWSTGTSRGNEQFF. The DNA of the CDR3 is TGTGCCTGGAGTACCGGGACTAGCAGGGGCAATGAGCAGTTCTTC.

The J gene is TRBJ1-1, the V gene TRBV18; D is unresolved. The CDR3 consists of 16 residues. Germline assignment: CDR1 KGHSH and CDR2 LQKENI. V was trimmed by 6 bases and J by 3 bases, leaving 20 bases between them. This CDR3 is CASSSHPGSFDTEAFF. CDR3 nucleotide sequence: TGTGCCAGCTCCTCCCACCCCGGCAGCTTTGACACTGAAGCTTTCTTT.

This clone appeared a single time. Other DNA sequences in the same sample also yield this CDR3. The gene calls are TRBV19 and TRBJ2-5, with D unclear. The CDR3 sequence is 11 residues long. Germline V gene data show CDR1 as LNHDA and CDR2 as SQIVND (reference sequence). V lost 3 bases to trimming and J lost 5 bases, with 4 bases between them. The CDR3 nucleotides read TGTGCCAGTAGTATTCGGGAGACCCAGTACTTC. This sequence encodes CASSIRETQYF.

This chain connects TRBV19 to TRBJ2-7; 7 positions match TRBD1. Germline CDR1 LNHDA, CDR2 SQIVND (reference sequence). CDR3 length: 13 residues. V shed 7 bases and J 4 bases; nucleotides not matched to a gene: 7. The CDR3 protein is CASNRGIGYEQYF. The CDR3 bases are TGTGCCAGTAACAGGGGCATTGGGTACGAGCAGTACTTC.

The chain recombines TRBV10-3 with TRBJ2-3; unclear D gene. CDR1 ENHRY and CDR2 SYGVKD come from the germline V gene. The CDR3 spans 14 residues. V dropped 6 bases and J dropped 2 bases, with 12 bases sitting between them. CDR3 coding DNA: TGTGCCATCAGCCAGCCCCAATACACAGATACGCAGTATTTT. Translation: CAISQPQYTDTQYF.

In DNA, the CDR3 is TGTGCCCTCGGGGGGGGCCAACAAGAGACCCAGTACTTC. Protein sequence: CALGGGQQETQYF. The rearrangement joins TRBV6-5 to TRBJ2-5, with 8 positions matching TRBD2. This CDR3 spans 13 amino acids. The ends lost 11 bases at V and 2 bases at J; junction bases unmatched: 7. Germline CDR1 reads MNHEY; CDR2 reads SVGAGI.

In its sample, this clone was seen once. This chain connects TRBV5-8 to TRBJ2-3, with D perhaps matching TRBD2 (5 bases). The germline CDR1 and CDR2 sequences are SGHTS and YDEGEE. CDR3 length: 12 residues. V dropped 3 bases and J dropped 6 bases, with 8 bases sitting between them. The CDR3: CASSSRADTQYF. CDR3 in DNA: TGTGCCAGCAGCTCGAGGGCGGATACGCAGTATTTT.

On this clone itself: Germline and junction disagree at one end, which may indicate a read error. The chain is built from TRBV7-2 and TRBJ2-3; either TRBD1 or TRBD2 may fit D (5 bases each). The CDR3 sequence is 15 residues long. Germline V gene lookup returns CDR1 SGHTA and CDR2 FQGNSA. DNA for the CDR3: TGTGCCAGCAGTTTAGGGACGGGACGTGCAGATACGCAGTATTTT. Protein product: CASSLGTGRADTQYF.

The chain uses TRBV7-2 and TRBJ1-1; D is unclear. The CDR3 has 15 amino acids. Germline V gene data show CDR1 as SGHTA and CDR2 as FQGNSA. Trimming removed 3 bases from V and 3 bases from J, with 14 bases in between. The CDR3 region has the DNA TGTGCCAGCAGCTTGGGGTTAGCAGGAGACACTGAAGCTTTCTTT. Translation: CASSLGLAGDTEAFF.

This clone was observed a handful of times. The chain combines TRBV5-8 with TRBJ2-1, with TRBD2 matching over 10 bases. The CDR3 sequence is 15 residues long. The germline gives CDR1 SGHTS, CDR2 YDEGEE. The ends lost 0 bases at V and 5 bases at J; junction bases unmatched: 2. CDR3 sequence reads: CASSLELAGNNEQFF. CDR3 bases: TGTGCCAGCAGCTTGGAACTAGCGGGGAACAATGAGCAGTTCTTC.

This clone was seen a handful of times. This chain links TRBV7-3 with TRBJ2-2, with TRBD1 as a possible D gene (6 bases). The CDR3 spans 15 residues. V was trimmed by 5 bases and J by 2 bases, leaving 12 bases between them. Germline CDR1 reads SGHTA; CDR2 reads FQGTGA. CDR3 residues: CASSPLQGNTGELFF. The CDR3 nucleotides read TGTGCCAGCAGCCCTTTACAGGGAAACACCGGGGAGCTGTTTTTT.

The J gene is TRBJ2-4, the V gene TRBV6-5, with 7 bases that match TRBD1. Germline values: CDR1 MNHEY, CDR2 SVGAGI. V shed 6 bases and J 0 bases; nucleotides not matched to a gene: 5. The CDR3 is made up of 15 amino acids. Written as DNA, the CDR3 is TGTGCCAGCAGAGATGAGGGGGCAGCCAAAAACATTCAGTACTTC. Its translation: CASRDEGAAKNIQYF.

V and J are TRBV2 and TRBJ2-5, with 14 bases aligning to TRBD2. V shed 6 bases and J 3 bases; nucleotides not matched to a gene: 15. This CDR3 has 19 amino acids. Germline CDR1 and CDR2: SNHLY and FYNNEI. As DNA, the CDR3 is TGTGCCAGCAGACCGACTAGCGGGGGGGCTTTACGGCCGAAAGAGACCCAGTACTTC. This sequence encodes CASRPTSGGALRPKETQYF.

V gene TRBV19 combines with J gene TRBJ2-7; D unresolved. The CDR3 extends over 13 amino acids. Germline V CDR1 and CDR2: LNHDA, SQIVND (reference sequence). Trimming left V 2 bases short and J 0 bases short, with 5 bases between. The CDR3 DNA is TGTGCCAGTAGTATATCCCTCTCCTACGAGCAGTACTTC. This sequence encodes CASSISLSYEQYF.

As regards this clone: Other DNA variants within this sample encode the same CDR3. The chain has TRBV4-2 and TRBJ2-7; maybe TRBD1 (6 bases). Trimming removed 0 bases at V and 1 base at J, with 10 bases between. Germline V lookup: CDR1 LGHNA, CDR2 YNFKEQ. This CDR3 has 15 amino acids. CDR3 sequence: CASSQERQVSYEQYF. CDR3 DNA: TGTGCCAGCAGCCAAGAAAGACAGGTTTCCTACGAGCAGTACTTC.

V and J are TRBV5-1 and TRBJ2-2; D might be TRBD1 or TRBD2, each matching 5 bases. The length of the CDR3 is 14 residues. Germline CDR1 and CDR2: SGHRS and YFSETQ. The V end was cut by 4 bases, the J end by 7 bases, with 14 bases between. The CDR3 spells CASSLRGAGGELFF. In DNA, the CDR3 is TGCGCCAGCAGCCTTCGGGGCGCGGGCGGGGAGCTGTTTTTT.

The chain is built from TRBV5-1 and TRBJ1-1, with TRBD1 matching 10 bases. CDR1 and CDR2 from the germline V gene are SGHRS and YFSETQ. The CDR3 is made up of 15 amino acids. Unmatched junction bases numbered 8, after V lost 5 bases and J lost 4 bases. The DNA for the CDR3 is TGCGCCAGCAGTTCCGGGACAGGGGCGGCCACTGAAGCTTTCTTT. Its protein is CASSSGTGAATEAFF.

The rearrangement joins TRBV19 to TRBJ1-2; 10 bases map to TRBD1. Germline V gene data show CDR1 as LNHDA and CDR2 as SQIVND (reference sequence). The CDR3 extends over 14 amino acids. The V gene end was trimmed by 4 bases and the J gene end by 8 bases; junction bases not matched to a gene: 7. CDR3 region: CASSRDRDRGGYTF. DNA of the CDR3: TGTGCCAGTAGTAGAGACCGGGACAGGGGCGGCTACACCTTC.

J is TRBJ1-3 and V is TRBV7-3; D is perhaps TRBD1 (5 bases). Between the trimmed V and J ends, which lost 5 bases and 1 base, there was a span of 9 bases. The germline V gene encodes CDR1 SGHTA and CDR2 FQGTGA. The CDR3 has 14 amino acids. The CDR3 reads CASSPQGSGNTIYF. CDR3 nucleotides: TGTGCCAGCAGCCCCCAGGGTTCTGGAAACACCATATATTTT.

This chain joins TRBV27 and TRBJ2-4; TRBD1 or TRBD2 may be the D gene (6 bases each). Trimming left V 6 bases short and J 8 bases short, with 8 bases between. The CDR3 runs to 11 residues. Germline V gene sequence: CDR1 MNHEY, CDR2 SMNVEV (reference sequence). CDR3 amino acids: CASRRGDIQYF. CDR3 in DNA: TGTGCCAGCAGAAGGGGGGACATTCAGTACTTC.

The chain couples TRBV19 to TRBJ2-3; no clear D gene. Germline-derived CDR1 and CDR2 are LNHDA and SQIVND (reference sequence). The CDR3 is 11 amino acids. Trimming stripped 6 bases from V and 2 bases from J, with 3 bases between. The CDR3 DNA reads as TGTGCCAGTAGCTACACAGATACGCAGTATTTT. The encoded protein is CASSYTDTQYF.

J is TRBJ2-5 and V is TRBV5-1; 11 bases map to TRBD1. From germline, CDR1 is SGHRS and CDR2 YFSETQ. V shed 0 bases and J 4 bases; nucleotides not matched to a gene: 2. The CDR3 runs 15 residues. The CDR3 loop reads CASSLGTGGVETQYF. DNA of the CDR3: TGCGCCAGCAGCTTGGGGACAGGGGGCGTAGAGACCCAGTACTTC.

A few counts support this clone. DNA of the CDR3: TGCAGCGTCGTTCAGGGAGAGACCCAGTACTTC. Translated: CSVVQGETQYF. The chain carries TRBV29-1 and TRBJ2-5, with a tentative D call TRBD1 (5 bases). The CDR3 length is 11 residues. CDR1 and CDR2 (germline): SQVTM, ANQGSEA. V lost 6 bases and J 4 bases, leaving 9 bases between the germline ends.

The V call is TRBV27, the J call TRBJ1-2, with 7 bases fitting TRBD1. There are 15 residues in the CDR3. Germline lookup yields CDR1 MNHEY and CDR2 SMNVEV (reference sequence). Trimming cost V 5 bases and J 0 bases; bases outside gene matches: 6. CDR3 DNA sequence: TGTGCCAGCAGTCCCTGGGACAGAACTAACTATGGCTACACCTTC. This gives the protein CASSPWDRTNYGYTF.

The chain carries TRBV7-9 and TRBJ2-6; D gene unclear. The ends were cut back, 5 bases at V and 0 bases at J, with 8 bases in the middle. CDR1 and CDR2 from the germline V gene are SEHNR and FQNEAQ (reference sequence). This CDR3 has 15 residues. This CDR3 is CASSHRSSGANVLTF. The DNA of the CDR3 is TGTGCCAGCAGCCACCGGAGCTCTGGGGCCAACGTCCTGACTTTC.

V is TRBV25-1 and J is TRBJ1-1, with TRBD1 identical over 7 bases. Germline assignment: CDR1 MGHDK and CDR2 SYGVNS. The CDR3 is made up of 14 amino acids. Trimming took 7 bases from V and 1 from J; bases not matched to a gene: 6. CDR3 residues: CASKEDRSNTEAFF. In DNA form, the CDR3 reads TGTGCCAGCAAAGAGGACAGGTCGAACACTGAAGCTTTCTTT.

V and J are TRBV2 and TRBJ2-3; the D gene could be TRBD1 or TRBD2 (5 bases each). Germline CDR1 reads SNHLY; CDR2 reads FYNNEI. CDR3 size: 15 residues. Trimming left V 2 bases short and J 0 bases short, with 9 bases between. CDR3 sequence reads: CASSETRDSTDTQYF. Here the CDR3 DNA reads TGTGCCAGCAGTGAAACTAGGGACAGCACAGATACGCAGTATTTT.

CDR3 coding DNA: TGTGCCAGCAGCTTAGAGGTCCAGAGGACCCAGTACTTC. Protein product: CASSLEVQRTQYF. This chain links TRBV7-2 with TRBJ2-5; D is unclear. V lost 1 base and J lost 7, with 10 bases in between. Germline V gene sequence: CDR1 SGHTA, CDR2 FQGNSA. This CDR3 region has 13 residues.

V usage is TRBV4-3 and J usage is TRBJ2-7; the D gene is possibly TRBD2 (5 bases). The germline gives CDR1 LGHNA, CDR2 YSLEER. The CDR3 runs 14 residues. Trimming shortened V by 2 bases and J by 7 bases, and 15 bases separated the two germline ends. The CDR3 nucleotides are TGCGCCAGCAGCCAACGGACGGGGTTCCCTGAGCAGTACTTC. Translated: CASSQRTGFPEQYF.

The chain couples TRBV5-4 to TRBJ2-5; D is unclear. CDR1 and CDR2 from the germline V gene are SGHNT and YYREEE (reference sequence). V lost 2 bases and J 2 bases, leaving 7 bases between the germline ends. The CDR3 loop spans 13 amino acids. This CDR3 is CASSFTAQETQYF. DNA for the CDR3: TGTGCCAGCAGCTTCACAGCACAAGAGACCCAGTACTTC. Together with reference TRBV5-4 and TRBJ2-5, the CDR3 gives the full variable domain: ETGVTQSPTHLIKTRGQQVTLRCSSQSGHNTVSWYQQALGQGPQFIFQYYREEENGRGNFPPRFSGLQFPNYSSELNVNALELDDSALYLCASSFTAQETQYFGPGTRLLVL.